Here is one T cell receptor beta chain with its context. Its target is not known. The sample belongs to a study of OX40 agonist ivuxolimab in advanced cancers. Turning to the study itself: The patients' treatment was ivuxolimab, an agonistic anti-OX40 (CD134) antibody. General study points: At doses 0.1 to 3.0 mg/kg, CD4+ and CD8+ clones expanded.

The CDR3 spans 14 residues. Trimming removed 4 bases from V and 7 bases from J, with 17 bases in between. The V gene's germline CDR1 is SGDLS and CDR2 YYNGEE. TCRdb keeps only in-frame clones here, not all; method: immunoSEQ multiplex PCR. This sample has more than 80,000 clones, with approximately 90% found just once. This specimen was CD4+ or CD8+ T cells sorted from blood, taken in a trial of the OX40 agonist ivuxolimab. The origin of this receptor is an adult with an advanced solid tumor such as melanoma, head and neck, liver or kidney cancer. V usage is TRBV9 and J usage is TRBJ1-2; unclear D gene. CDR3 nucleotides: TGTGCCAGCAGCCTCGGACCGAACCCAGGTGGCTACACCTTC. Translating gives CASSLGPNPGGYTF.